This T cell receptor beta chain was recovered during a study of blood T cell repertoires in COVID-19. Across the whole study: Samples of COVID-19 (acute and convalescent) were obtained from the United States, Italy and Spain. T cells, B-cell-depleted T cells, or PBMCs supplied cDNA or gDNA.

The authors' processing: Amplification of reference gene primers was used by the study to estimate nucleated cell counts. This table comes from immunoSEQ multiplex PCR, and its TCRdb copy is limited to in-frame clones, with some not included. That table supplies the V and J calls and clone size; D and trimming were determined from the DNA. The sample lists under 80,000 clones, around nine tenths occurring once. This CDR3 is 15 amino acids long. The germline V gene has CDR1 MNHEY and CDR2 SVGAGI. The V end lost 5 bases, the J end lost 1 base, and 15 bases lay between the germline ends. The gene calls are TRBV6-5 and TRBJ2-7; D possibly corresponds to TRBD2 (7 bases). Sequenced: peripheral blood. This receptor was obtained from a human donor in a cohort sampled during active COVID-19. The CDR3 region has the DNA TGTGCCAGCAGTCCATCGGGGGGCGCTTCCTACGAGCAGTACTTC. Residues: CASSPSGGASYEQYF.